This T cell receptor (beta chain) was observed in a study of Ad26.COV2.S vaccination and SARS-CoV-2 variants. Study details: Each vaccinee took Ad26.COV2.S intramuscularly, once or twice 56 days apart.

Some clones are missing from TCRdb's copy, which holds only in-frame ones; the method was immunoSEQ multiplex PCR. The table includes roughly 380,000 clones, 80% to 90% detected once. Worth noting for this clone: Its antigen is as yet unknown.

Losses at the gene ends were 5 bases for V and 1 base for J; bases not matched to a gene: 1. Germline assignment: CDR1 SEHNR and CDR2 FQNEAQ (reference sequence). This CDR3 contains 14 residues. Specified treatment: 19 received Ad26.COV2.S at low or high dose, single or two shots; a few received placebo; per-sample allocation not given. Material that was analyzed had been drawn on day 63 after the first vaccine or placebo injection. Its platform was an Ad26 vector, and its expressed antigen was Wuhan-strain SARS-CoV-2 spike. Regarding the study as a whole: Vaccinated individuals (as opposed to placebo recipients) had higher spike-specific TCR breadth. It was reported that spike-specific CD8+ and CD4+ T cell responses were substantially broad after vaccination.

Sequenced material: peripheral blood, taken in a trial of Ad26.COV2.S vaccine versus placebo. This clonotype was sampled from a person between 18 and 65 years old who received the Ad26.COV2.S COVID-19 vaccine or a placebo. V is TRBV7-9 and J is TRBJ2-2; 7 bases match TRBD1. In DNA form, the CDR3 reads TGTGCCAGCAGCCGGGACAGGAACACCGGGGAGCTGTTTTTT. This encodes CASSRDRNTGELFF. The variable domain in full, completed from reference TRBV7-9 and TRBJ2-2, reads DTGVSQNPRHKITKRGQNVTFRCDPISEHNRLYWYRQTLGQGPEFLTYFQNEAQLEKSRLLSDRFSAERPKGSFSTLEIQRTEQGDSAMYLCASSRDRNTGELFFGEGSRLTVL.